Shown below are 10 T cell receptor beta chains from a single sample sequenced in a study of Tregs in tolerant kidney transplant recipients. The assay was immunoSEQ multiplex PCR, and TCRdb's table has in-frame clones only and misses some. The table records roughly 68,000 clones, about 83% of them present only once. Input material: CD4+ T cells from blood. These TCRs come from a human donor in good health.

This chain uses TRBV2 with TRBJ2-7; D is unresolved. The germline V and J ends were trimmed by 2 bases and 6 bases, with 17 bases remaining between them. CDR3 length: 15 residues. The germline CDR1 and CDR2 sequences are SNHLY and FYNNEI. CDR3 region: CASSEFRPQTGEQYF. In DNA form, the CDR3 reads TGTGCCAGCAGTGAATTTCGTCCCCAAACGGGCGAGCAGTACTTC. Variable domain in full (rest from reference TRBV2 and TRBJ2-7): EPEVTQTPSHQVTQMGQEVILRCVPISNHLYFYWYRQILGQKVEFLVSFYNNEISEKSEIFDDQFSVERPDGSNFTLKIRSTKLEDSAMYFCASSEFRPQTGEQYFGPGTRLTVT.

The chain joins TRBV29-1 to TRBJ2-3, with 8 bases aligning to TRBD2. The CDR3 extends over 14 amino acids. The germline gives CDR1 SQVTM, CDR2 ANQGSEA. Losses at the gene ends were 6 bases for V and 6 bases for J; bases not matched to a gene: 11. The CDR3 is CSVHHSGKADTQYF. In DNA, the CDR3 is TGCAGCGTACACCATAGCGGGAAGGCTGATACGCAGTATTTT.

The V call is TRBV6-5, the J call TRBJ1-6; maybe TRBD1 (5 bases). The CDR3 has 13 amino acids. Trimming left V 5 bases short and J 8 bases short, with 10 bases between. Looked up from germline, CDR1 is MNHEY and CDR2 is SVGAGI. CDR3 nucleotides: TGTGCCAGCAGTCCGCTACAGGATTCACCCCTCCACTTT. It specifies CASSPLQDSPLHF.

The V and J genes are TRBV29-1 and TRBJ2-2, with a tentative D call TRBD2 (6 bases). Germline V lookup: CDR1 SQVTM, CDR2 ANQGSEA. This CDR3 is built from 13 residues. V was clipped by 6 bases and J by 8 bases, with 16 bases between them. CDR3 protein: CSVRRRVGGELFF. The CDR3 nucleotides are TGCAGCGTCCGTCGGAGGGTAGGAGGGGAGCTGTTTTTT.

The chain joins TRBV11-3 to TRBJ2-1; 12 bases match TRBD2. V gave up 4 bases and J gave up 7 bases; unmatched junction bases: 8. Germline V gene lookup returns CDR1 SGHNT and CDR2 YENEEA. The CDR3 length is 16 residues. CDR3 bases: TGTGCCAGCAGCTGGAATCTAGCGGGAGGGCCGAATGAGCAGTTCTTC. Its protein product is CASSWNLAGGPNEQFF.

The chain has TRBV6-6 and TRBJ1-1; 7 bases map to TRBD1. This CDR3 is 13 amino acids long. After removal of 6 bases from V and 2 bases from J, the junction contained 3 bases not matched to a gene. CDR1 and CDR2 from the germline V gene are MNHNY and SVGAGI (reference sequence). This CDR3 reads CASSGQVNTEAFF. CDR3 coding DNA: TGTGCCAGCAGCGGACAGGTTAACACTGAAGCTTTCTTT.

The CDR3 DNA sequence: TGTGCCAGTAGTACAAGTACAGGGGGGAGGAATGAAAAACTGTTTTTT. This codes for CASSTSTGGRNEKLFF. The chain couples TRBV19 to TRBJ1-4, with 8 bases fitting TRBD1. Germline trimming cut 4 bases from V and 5 bases from J; bases unmatched to any gene: 9. The germline gives CDR1 LNHDA, CDR2 SQIVND (reference sequence). The CDR3 is 16 amino acids.

This clone was seen only once. In the same sample, other DNA sequences code for this CDR3. The chain employs TRBV19 and TRBJ2-1; unclear D gene. The CDR3 is made up of 11 amino acids. CDR1 LNHDA and CDR2 SQIVND come from the germline V gene (reference sequence). V lost 2 bases and J lost 7, with 3 bases in between. CDR3 in amino acids: CASSILNEQFF. The CDR3 nucleotides are TGTGCCAGTAGTATACTAAATGAGCAGTTCTTC.

This chain links TRBV19 with TRBJ2-2; 10 nucleotides agree with TRBD2. This CDR3 is 15 amino acids long. V shed 4 bases, J shed 6 bases, and the junction held 5 bases outside the gene matches. From germline, CDR1 is LNHDA and CDR2 SQIVND (reference sequence). CDR3 DNA: TGTGCCAGTAGTAAAGGGACTAGCGTCGCCGGGGAGCTGTTTTTT. It encodes CASSKGTSVAGELFF.

The chain couples TRBV19 to TRBJ2-1, with TRBD1 matching over 7 bases. CDR1 LNHDA and CDR2 SQIVND come from the germline V gene (reference sequence). This CDR3 has 14 residues. The V segment lost 10 bases and the J segment 10 bases; nucleotides outside the gene matches: 16. Here the CDR3 DNA reads TGTGCCACCGAACACAGGGGACGCTCATCCGAGCAGTTCTTC. Its translation: CATEHRGRSSEQFF.